The text below deals with one T cell receptor beta chain. Its antigen is unknown. Other DNA sequences in this specimen translate into the identical CDR3. Trimming pared 5 bases from V and 10 bases from J, leaving 9 bases between. Germline lookup yields CDR1 MGHDK and CDR2 SYGVNS. The CDR3 covers 12 residues. This specimen belongs to a study of cytomegalovirus exposure and HLA in healthy donors. Findings and limits, study-wide: The study carried out a later analysis of TCR beta sequences. It associated 15,000 to 20,000 of them with specific HLA alleles at a false discovery rate of 0.05. Sequence variants that were highly shared formed a cluster that was likely a sequencing artifact.

The PCR had 60 Vbeta and 13 Jbeta primers. Libraries were prepared by immunoSEQ multiplex PCR; TCRdb keeps only in-frame clonotypes and omits some of them. The sample has approximately 70,000 clones; around 74% are singletons. The sequence came from a woman aged 55-75 years in good health and CMV-seropositive. J is TRBJ1-6 and V is TRBV25-1; perhaps TRBD1 as D (6 bases). What was sequenced was PBMCs. The CDR3 coding sequence is TGTGCCAGCAGTTCCACAGGGTCACCCCTCCACTTT. Residues: CASSSTGSPLHF. The full variable domain, with the rest looked up from reference TRBV25-1 and TRBJ1-6, is EADIYQTPRYLVIGTGKKITLECSQTMGHDKMYWYQQDPGMELHLIHYSYGVNSTEKGDLSSESTVSRIRTEHFPLTLESARPSHTSQYLCASSSTGSPLHFGNGTRLTVT.